Listed below are T cell receptor beta chains from one sample, sequenced in a study of identical twins. TCRdb re-called the 5' RACE reads with MiXCR, one entry per CDR3 protein. The table has a few hundred thousand distinct CDR3 sequences, 8.5% to 9.5% seen once; the top ten hold under 7.5%. The data also belong to a second study, concerning yellow fever vaccine responses in identical twins.

Sequenced input: CD8+ T cells sorted from blood. All receptors derive from a woman aged 18-29 years in good health. CDR3s include the opening cysteine and the closing phenylalanine or tryptophan. A D gene is named only where the DNA matches it firmly. Clone size is given for some rows only: seen once, a few or many times, or a class if the clone is expanded.

clone_size,v_call,j_call,d_call,cdr3_aa,cdr3_nt
many,TRBV11-2,TRBJ2-3,TRBD2,CASSPGRTSGRSGDTQYF,TGTGCCAGCAGCCCAGGCCGGACTAGCGGGAGGTCCGGAGATACGCAGTATTTT
many,TRBV5-5,TRBJ2-7,TRBD1,CASSSEWTGVYEQYF,TGTGCCAGCAGCTCAGAGTGGACAGGCGTTTACGAGCAGTACTTC
few,TRBV4-2,TRBJ2-7,-,CASSQDWALVYEQYF,TGTGCCAGCAGCCAAGATTGGGCCCTTGTCTACGAGCAGTACTTC
many,TRBV6-2/TRBV6-3,TRBJ2-1,-,CASSYLADGYNEQFF,TGTGCCAGCAGTTACTTAGCGGACGGGTACAATGAGCAGTTCTTC
few,TRBV4-3,TRBJ2-7,TRBD1,CASSQDERTGGSYEQYF,TGCGCCAGCAGCCAAGATGAGAGGACAGGGGGCTCCTACGAGCAGTACTTC
-,TRBV5-6,TRBJ2-3,-,CASTFTGRELGTDTQYF,TGTGCCAGCACCTTTACAGGGCGGGAGTTGGGCACAGATACGCAGTATTTT
few,TRBV9,TRBJ1-4,-,CASSVGQGGEKLFF,TGTGCCAGCAGCGTAGGGCAGGGTGGGGAAAAACTGTTTTTT
many,TRBV4-1,TRBJ2-3,TRBD2,CASSQVRAAGDTDTQYF,TGCGCCAGCAGCCAAGTTCGGGCGGCGGGAGACACAGATACGCAGTATTTT
-,TRBV2,TRBJ2-5,-,CASRGTPETQYF,TGTGCCAGCAGGGGGACTCCAGAGACCCAGTACTTC
few,TRBV4-3,TRBJ2-4,-,CASSQDNHSGGLNIQYF,TGCGCCAGCAGCCAAGATAACCATTCGGGGGGCTTAAACATTCAGTACTTC
few,TRBV28,TRBJ2-1,-,CASSSPRMVPPSSYNEQFF,TGTGCCAGCAGTTCGCCTAGAATGGTCCCCCCAAGCTCCTACAATGAGCAGTTCTTC
-,TRBV2,TRBJ1-3,-,CASSERDTYSGNTIYF,TGTGCCAGCAGTGAGCGGGACACCTACTCTGGAAACACCATATATTTT
many,TRBV4-1,TRBJ2-5,-,CASSRKGETQYF,TGCGCCAGCAGCCGAAAGGGAGAGACCCAGTACTTC
many,TRBV20-1,TRBJ1-1,-,CSASGQEPEAFF,TGCAGTGCTAGTGGGCAGGAGCCTGAAGCTTTCTTT
-,TRBV12-3/TRBV12-4,TRBJ2-7,-,CTSCLGRGAEWISDEQYF,TGTACCAGCTGTTTAGGTCGCGGGGCAGAGTGGATTAGCGACGAGCAGTACTTC
many,TRBV12-3/TRBV12-4,TRBJ2-3,TRBD2,CASSLQTSGGFTDTQYF,TGTGCCAGCAGTTTACAAACTAGCGGGGGTTTCACAGATACGCAGTATTTT
many,TRBV6-1,TRBJ1-5,TRBD1,CASSSGQGAQPQHF,TGTGCCAGCAGCTCTGGACAGGGAGCTCAGCCCCAGCATTTT
few,TRBV11-2,TRBJ2-2,-,CASSFWESGGELFF,TGTGCCAGCAGCTTTTGGGAGTCGGGCGGGGAGCTGTTTTTT
-,TRBV25-1,TRBJ2-2,-,CASSHPVLGELFF,TGTGCCAGCAGTCATCCGGTTCTCGGGGAGCTGTTTTTT
few,TRBV14,TRBJ1-6,-,CASSQLGYPKYNSPLHF,TGTGCCAGCAGCCAATTAGGCTATCCGAAATATAATTCACCCCTCCACTTT
once,TRBV12-3/TRBV12-4,TRBJ2-1,TRBD1,CASREDRDEQFF,TGTGCCAGCAGAGAAGACAGGGATGAGCAGTTCTTC
-,TRBV28,TRBJ2-3,-,CASSLIWTDTQYF,TGTGCCAGCAGTTTAATTTGGACAGATACGCAGTATTTT
-,TRBV11-3,TRBJ1-1,-,CASSLSAGFEAFF,TGTGCCAGCAGCTTAAGTGCAGGTTTTGAAGCTTTCTTT
-,TRBV25-1,TRBJ2-1,TRBD2,CASSELGRAEQFF,TGTGCCAGCAGTGAATTGGGGAGGGCTGAGCAGTTCTTC
few,TRBV29-1,TRBJ2-2,TRBD2,CSVEGIAGQFEKTGELFF,TGCAGCGTTGAAGGTATAGCGGGACAATTTGAGAAAACCGGGGAGCTGTTTTTT